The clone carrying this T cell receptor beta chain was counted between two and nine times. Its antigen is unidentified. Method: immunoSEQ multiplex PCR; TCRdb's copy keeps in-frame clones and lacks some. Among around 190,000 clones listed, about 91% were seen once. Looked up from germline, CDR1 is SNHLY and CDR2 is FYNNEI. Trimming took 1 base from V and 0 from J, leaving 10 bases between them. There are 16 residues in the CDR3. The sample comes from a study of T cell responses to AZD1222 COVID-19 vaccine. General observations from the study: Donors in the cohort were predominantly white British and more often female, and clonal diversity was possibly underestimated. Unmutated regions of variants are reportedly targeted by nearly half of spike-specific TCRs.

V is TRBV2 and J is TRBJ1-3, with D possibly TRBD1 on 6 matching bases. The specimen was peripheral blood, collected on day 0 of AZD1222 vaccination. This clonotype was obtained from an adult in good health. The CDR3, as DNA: TGTGCCAGCAGTGAAGGGACAGCCAACTCTGGAAACACCATATATTTT. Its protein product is CASSEGTANSGNTIYF.